This T cell receptor (beta chain) comes out of a study of radiotherapy plus CTLA-4 blockade in lung cancer. The protocol was immunoSEQ multiplex PCR, while the TCRdb copy is restricted to in-frame clones and leaves out a portion. Here the sample spans tens of thousands of clones, 79% being singletons. Overall study findings and caveats: Interferon-beta and early blood T cell clone dynamics reportedly predicted response best.

A remark on this clone: Its antigen is unidentified.

The CDR3 is 13 residues long. V lost 4 bases and J 6 bases, leaving 10 bases between the germline ends. CDR1 KGHSH and CDR2 LQKENI come from the germline V gene. This material consisted of peripheral blood, taken from a patient treated with radiotherapy plus ipilimumab. This chain joins TRBV18 and TRBJ1-5; no clear D. This clonotype originated in a human donor with non-small cell lung cancer that progressed on radiotherapy plus ipilimumab. The CDR3 protein is CASSLRESQPQHF. Written as DNA, the CDR3 is TGTGCCAGCTCACTTAGAGAGTCTCAGCCCCAGCATTTT.